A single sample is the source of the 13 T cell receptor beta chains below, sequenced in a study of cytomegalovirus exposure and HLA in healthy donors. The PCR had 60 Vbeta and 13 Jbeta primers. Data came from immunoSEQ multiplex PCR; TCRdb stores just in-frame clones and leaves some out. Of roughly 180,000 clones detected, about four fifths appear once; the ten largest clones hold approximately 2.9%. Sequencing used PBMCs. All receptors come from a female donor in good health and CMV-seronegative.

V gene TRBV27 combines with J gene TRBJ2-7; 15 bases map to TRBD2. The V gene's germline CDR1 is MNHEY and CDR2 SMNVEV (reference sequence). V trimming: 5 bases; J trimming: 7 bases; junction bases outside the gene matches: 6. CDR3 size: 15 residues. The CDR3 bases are TGTGCCAGCAGTCCCCGGACTAGCGGGAGGGGTGAGCAGTACTTC. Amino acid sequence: CASSPRTSGRGEQYF.

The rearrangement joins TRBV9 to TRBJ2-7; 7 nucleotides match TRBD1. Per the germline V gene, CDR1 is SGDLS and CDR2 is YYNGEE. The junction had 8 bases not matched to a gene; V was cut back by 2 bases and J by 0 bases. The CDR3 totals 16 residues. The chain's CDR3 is CASSVSVGQNSYEQYF. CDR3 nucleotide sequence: TGTGCCAGCAGCGTGTCTGTGGGACAGAACTCCTACGAGCAGTACTTC.

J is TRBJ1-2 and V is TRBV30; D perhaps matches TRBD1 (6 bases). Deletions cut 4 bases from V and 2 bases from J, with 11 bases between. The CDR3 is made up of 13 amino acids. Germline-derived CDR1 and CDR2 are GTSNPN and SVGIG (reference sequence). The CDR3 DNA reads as TGTGCCTGGACTCTGGACAGCAACTATGGCTACACCTTC. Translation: CAWTLDSNYGYTF. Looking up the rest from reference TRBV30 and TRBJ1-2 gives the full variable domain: SQTIHQWPATLVQPVGSPLSLECTVEGTSNPNLYWYRQAAGRGLQLLFYSVGIGQISSEVPQNLSASRPQDRQFILSSKKLLLSDSGFYLCAWTLDSNYGYTFGSGTRLTVV.

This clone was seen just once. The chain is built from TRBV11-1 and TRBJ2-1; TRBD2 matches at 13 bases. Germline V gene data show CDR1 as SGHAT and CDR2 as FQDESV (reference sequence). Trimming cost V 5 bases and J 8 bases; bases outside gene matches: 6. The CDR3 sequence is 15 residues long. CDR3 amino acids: CASSDRTSGSDEQFF. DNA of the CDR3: TGTGCCAGCAGCGACCGGACTAGCGGGAGCGATGAGCAGTTCTTC.

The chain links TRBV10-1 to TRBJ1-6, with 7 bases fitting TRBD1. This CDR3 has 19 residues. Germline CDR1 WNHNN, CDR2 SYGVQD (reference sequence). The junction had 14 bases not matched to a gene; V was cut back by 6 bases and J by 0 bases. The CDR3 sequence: CASSHRSNRGSSYNSPLHF. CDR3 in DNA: TGCGCCAGCAGCCACCGGAGCAACAGGGGAAGCTCCTATAATTCACCCCTCCACTTT.

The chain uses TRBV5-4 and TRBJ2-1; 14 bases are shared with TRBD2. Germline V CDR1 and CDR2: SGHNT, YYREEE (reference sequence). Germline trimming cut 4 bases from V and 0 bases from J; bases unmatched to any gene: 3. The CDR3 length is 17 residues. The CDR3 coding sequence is TGTGCCAGCAGCCGTGGGACTAGCGGGAGCTCCTACAATGAGCAGTTCTTC. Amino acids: CASSRGTSGSSYNEQFF.

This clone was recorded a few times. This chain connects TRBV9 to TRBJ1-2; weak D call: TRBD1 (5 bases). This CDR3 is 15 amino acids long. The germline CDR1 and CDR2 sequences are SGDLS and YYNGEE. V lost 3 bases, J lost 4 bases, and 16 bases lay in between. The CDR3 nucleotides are TGTGCCAGCAGCGCCTTAGGAGGGGCGTTCTATGGCTACACCTTC. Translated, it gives CASSALGGAFYGYTF.

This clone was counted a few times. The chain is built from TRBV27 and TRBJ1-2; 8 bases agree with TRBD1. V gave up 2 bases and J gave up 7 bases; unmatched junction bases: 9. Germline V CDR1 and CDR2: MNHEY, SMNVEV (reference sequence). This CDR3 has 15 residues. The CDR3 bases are TGTGCCAGCAGTTTACGGGGGACAGGATCGGGTGGCTACACCTTC. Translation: CASSLRGTGSGGYTF.

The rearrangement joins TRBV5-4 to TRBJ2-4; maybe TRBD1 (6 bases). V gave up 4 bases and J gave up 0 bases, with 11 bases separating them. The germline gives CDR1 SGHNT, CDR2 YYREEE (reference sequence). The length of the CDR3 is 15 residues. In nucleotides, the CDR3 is TGTGCCAGCAGCCACGGACAGCTAGCCAAAAACATTCAGTACTTC. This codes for CASSHGQLAKNIQYF. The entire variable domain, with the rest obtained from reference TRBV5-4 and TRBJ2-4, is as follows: ETGVTQSPTHLIKTRGQQVTLRCSSQSGHNTVSWYQQALGQGPQFIFQYYREEENGRGNFPPRFSGLQFPNYSSELNVNALELDDSALYLCASSHGQLAKNIQYFGAGTRLSVL.

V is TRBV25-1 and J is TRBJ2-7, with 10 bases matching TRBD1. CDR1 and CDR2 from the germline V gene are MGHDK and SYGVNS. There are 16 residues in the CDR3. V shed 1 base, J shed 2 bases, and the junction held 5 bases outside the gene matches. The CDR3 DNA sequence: TGTGCCAGCAGTGAATGGTCCGGGACAGGGGCCTACGAGCAGTACTTC. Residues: CASSEWSGTGAYEQYF.

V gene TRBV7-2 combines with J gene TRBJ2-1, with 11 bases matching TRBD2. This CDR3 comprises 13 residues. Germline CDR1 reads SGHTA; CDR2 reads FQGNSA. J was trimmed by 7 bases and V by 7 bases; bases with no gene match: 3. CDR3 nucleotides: TGTGCCAGCACCATAGCGGGAGGGAATGAGCAGTTCTTC. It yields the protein CASTIAGGNEQFF. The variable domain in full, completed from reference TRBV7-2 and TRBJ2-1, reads GAGVSQSPSNKVTEKGKDVELRCDPISGHTALYWYRQSLGQGLEFLIYFQGNSAPDKSGLPSDRFSAERTGGSVSTLTIQRTQQEDSAVYLCASTIAGGNEQFFGPGTRLTVL.

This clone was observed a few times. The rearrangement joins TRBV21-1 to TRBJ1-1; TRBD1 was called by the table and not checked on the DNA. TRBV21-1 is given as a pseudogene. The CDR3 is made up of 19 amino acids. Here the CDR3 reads CASSKAPRGQPKSDTEAFF. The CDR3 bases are TGTGCCAGCAGCAAAGCACCCCGAGGACAGCCGAAATCGGACACTGAAGCTTTCTTT.

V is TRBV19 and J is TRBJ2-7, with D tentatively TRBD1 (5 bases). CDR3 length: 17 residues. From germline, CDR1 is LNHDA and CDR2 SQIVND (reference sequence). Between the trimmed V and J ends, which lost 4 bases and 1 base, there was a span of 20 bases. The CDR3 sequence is CASSTRRGRNQSYEQYF. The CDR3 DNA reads TGTGCCAGTAGTACACGAAGGGGCAGGAACCAATCCTACGAGCAGTACTTC.